This paragraph covers one TCR beta chain sequence. Antigen: not known. This sample was taken from a study of post-analysis software for immune sequencing data. Study at large: Relapsing-remitting, secondary progressive and progressive-relapsing forms of multiple sclerosis all featured among disease courses.

Study conclusions and caveats: Patients had higher frequencies than controls of a handful of TRBV segments, including TRBV5-6, TRBV5-1 and TRBV20-1.

Libraries were made from TCR beta cDNA, and they carried unique molecular identifiers. Each CDR3 protein gets one entry after TCRdb re-called the PCR reads with MiXCR. The sample includes fewer than 700,000 distinct CDR3 sequences, roughly 40% seen only once; the top ten take 1.5% to 2%. Germline V gene sequence: CDR1 SGHRS, CDR2 YFSETQ. V was clipped by 0 bases and J by 8 bases; unmatched bases: 11. The CDR3 contains 16 residues. This TCR came from a girl between 10 and 17 years old with multiple sclerosis. Sequencing was carried out using blood. The chain links TRBV5-1 to TRBJ2-1; 7 bases fit TRBD1. CDR3 sequence (DNA): TGCGCCAGCAGCTTGGAGGAAACCAGGGGGTTTGATGAGCAGTTCTTC. Its protein is CASSLEETRGFDEQFF.